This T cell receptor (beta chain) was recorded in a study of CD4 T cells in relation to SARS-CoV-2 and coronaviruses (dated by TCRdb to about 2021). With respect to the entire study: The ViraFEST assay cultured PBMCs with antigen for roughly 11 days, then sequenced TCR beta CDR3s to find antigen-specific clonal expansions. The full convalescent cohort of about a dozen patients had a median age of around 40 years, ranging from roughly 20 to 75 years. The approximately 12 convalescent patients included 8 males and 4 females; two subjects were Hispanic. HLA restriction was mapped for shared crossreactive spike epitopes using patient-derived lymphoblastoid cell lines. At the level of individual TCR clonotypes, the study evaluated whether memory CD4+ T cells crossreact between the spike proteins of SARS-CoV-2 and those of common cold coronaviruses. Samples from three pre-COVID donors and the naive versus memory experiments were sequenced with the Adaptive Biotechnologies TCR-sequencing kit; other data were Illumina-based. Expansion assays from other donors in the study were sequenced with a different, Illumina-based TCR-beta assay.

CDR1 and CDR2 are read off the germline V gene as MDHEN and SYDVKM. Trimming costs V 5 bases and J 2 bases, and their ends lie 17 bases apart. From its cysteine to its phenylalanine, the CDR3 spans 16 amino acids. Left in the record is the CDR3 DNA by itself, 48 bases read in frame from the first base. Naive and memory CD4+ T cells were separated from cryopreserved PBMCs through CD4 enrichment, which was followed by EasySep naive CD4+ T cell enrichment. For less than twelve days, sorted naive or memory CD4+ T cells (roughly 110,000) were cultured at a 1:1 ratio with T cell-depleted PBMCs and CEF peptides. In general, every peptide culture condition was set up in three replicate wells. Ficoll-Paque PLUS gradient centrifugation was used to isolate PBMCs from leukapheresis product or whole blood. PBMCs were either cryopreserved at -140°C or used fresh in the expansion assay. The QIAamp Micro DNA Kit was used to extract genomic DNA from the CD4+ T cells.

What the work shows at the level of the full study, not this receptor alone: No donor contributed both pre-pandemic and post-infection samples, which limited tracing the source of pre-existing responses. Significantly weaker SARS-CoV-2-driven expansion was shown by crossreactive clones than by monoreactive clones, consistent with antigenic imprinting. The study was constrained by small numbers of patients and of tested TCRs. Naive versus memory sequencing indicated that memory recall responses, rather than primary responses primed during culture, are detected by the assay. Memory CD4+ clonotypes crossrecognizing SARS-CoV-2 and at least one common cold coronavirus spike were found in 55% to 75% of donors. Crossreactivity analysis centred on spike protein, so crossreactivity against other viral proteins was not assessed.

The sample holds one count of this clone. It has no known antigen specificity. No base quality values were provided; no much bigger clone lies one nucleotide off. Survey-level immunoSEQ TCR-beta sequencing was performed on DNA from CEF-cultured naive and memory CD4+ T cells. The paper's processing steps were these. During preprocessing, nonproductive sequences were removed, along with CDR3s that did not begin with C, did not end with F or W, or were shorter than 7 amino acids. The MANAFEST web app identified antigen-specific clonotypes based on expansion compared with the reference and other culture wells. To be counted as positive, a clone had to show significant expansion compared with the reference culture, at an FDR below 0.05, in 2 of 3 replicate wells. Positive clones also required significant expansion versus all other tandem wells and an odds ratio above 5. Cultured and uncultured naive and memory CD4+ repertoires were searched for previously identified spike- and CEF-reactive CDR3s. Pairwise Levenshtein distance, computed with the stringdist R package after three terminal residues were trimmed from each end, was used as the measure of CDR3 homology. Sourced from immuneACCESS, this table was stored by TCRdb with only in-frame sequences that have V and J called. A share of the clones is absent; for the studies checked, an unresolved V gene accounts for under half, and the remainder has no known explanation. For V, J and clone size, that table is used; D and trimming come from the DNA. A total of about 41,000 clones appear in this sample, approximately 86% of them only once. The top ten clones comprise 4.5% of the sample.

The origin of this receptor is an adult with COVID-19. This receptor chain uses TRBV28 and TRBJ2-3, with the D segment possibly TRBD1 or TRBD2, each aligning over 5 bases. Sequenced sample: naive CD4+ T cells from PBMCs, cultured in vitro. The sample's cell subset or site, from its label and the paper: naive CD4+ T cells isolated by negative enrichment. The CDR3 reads CASSRTSGTSTDTQYF. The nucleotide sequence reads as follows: TGTGCCAGCAGTCGCACCTCCGGGACCTCCACAGATACGCAGTATTTT.